What follows are 24 T cell receptor beta chains derived from one specimen sequenced in a study of blood T cell repertoires in COVID-19. Here immunoSEQ multiplex PCR was the method, and the copy in TCRdb shows in-frame clones only, minus some. The repertoire includes over 150,000 clones, roughly nine tenths of them detected once, and approximately 2.1% sits in the top ten. Sequencing input: peripheral blood. All receptors come from a man between 18 and 35 years old who had recovered from COVID-19.

This chain uses TRBV7-2 with TRBJ2-5; TRBD2 matches 14 bases. J gave up 4 bases and V 1 base, and 5 bases lay outside the gene matches. From germline, CDR1 is SGHTA and CDR2 FQGNSA. The CDR3 has 17 residues. This chain's CDR3 is CASSLGTSGRWGETQYF. The CDR3 DNA is TGTGCCAGCAGCTTAGGGACTAGCGGGAGGTGGGGAGAGACCCAGTACTTC.

The chain carries TRBV5-5 and TRBJ1-5, with 7 bases lining up with TRBD1. Trimming cost V 4 bases and J 3 bases; bases outside gene matches: 4. Germline V gene sequence: CDR1 SGHKS, CDR2 YYEKEE (reference sequence). CDR3 length: 14 amino acids. This chain's CDR3 is CASSRQGTNQPQHF. The CDR3 DNA is TGTGCCAGCAGCCGACAGGGTACCAATCAGCCCCAGCATTTT.

V and J are TRBV15 and TRBJ1-1; D unclear. Germline CDR1 LNHNV, CDR2 YYDKDF (reference sequence). The CDR3 loop spans 14 amino acids. The V end was cut by 0 bases, the J end by 1 base, with 6 bases between. CDR3 amino acids: CATSRENRNTEAFF. The CDR3 DNA is TGTGCCACCAGCAGAGAGAACAGGAACACTGAAGCTTTCTTT.

This clone was detected once. Here the CDR3 reads CASSIGGLAGVVDTQYF. Written as DNA, the CDR3 is TGTGCCAGCAGCATAGGGGGGCTAGCGGGAGTAGTAGATACGCAGTATTTT. J is TRBJ2-3 and V is TRBV3-1 (or the pseudogene TRBV3-2); 10 nucleotides match TRBD2. CDR1 and CDR2 (germline): LGHDT, YNNKEL (reference sequence). CDR3 length equals 17 residues. V dropped 5 bases and J dropped 5; count of bases not matched to a gene: 13.

The chain is built from TRBV5-6 and TRBJ1-3, with D hard to call. The CDR3 contains 14 residues. Trimming shortened V by 2 bases and J by 0 bases, and 6 bases separated the two germline ends. Germline V lookup: CDR1 SGHDT, CDR2 YYEEEE. Here the CDR3 reads CASSFPNSGNTIYF. The DNA for the CDR3 is TGTGCCAGCAGCTTTCCCAACTCTGGAAACACCATATATTTT.

The CDR3 DNA sequence: TGTGCCAGCAGACCTCGACTAGCGGGAGAAACGAACACCGGGGAGCTGTTTTTT. Translation: CASRPRLAGETNTGELFF. The chain carries TRBV7-8 and TRBJ2-2; 12 bases match TRBD2. Germline trimming cut 6 bases from V and 0 bases from J; bases unmatched to any gene: 8. CDR1 is SGHVS and CDR2 is FQNEAQ in the germline V gene. This CDR3 is 18 amino acids long.

This chain connects TRBV19 to TRBJ2-2; a possible D gene is TRBD1 (5 bases). This CDR3 contains 13 residues. From germline, CDR1 is LNHDA and CDR2 SQIVND (reference sequence). Trimming pared 8 bases from V and 5 bases from J, leaving 12 bases between. CDR3 region: CASQGQITGELFF. DNA for the CDR3: TGTGCCAGTCAGGGTCAGATTACCGGGGAGCTGTTTTTT.

This clone occurred a few times. V is TRBV7-9 and J is TRBJ2-5; D remains unclear. The germline CDR1 and CDR2 sequences are SEHNR and FQNEAQ (reference sequence). The CDR3 has 10 residues. Trimming left V 4 bases short and J 8 bases short, with 5 bases between. The CDR3 loop reads CASSSQTQYF. CDR3 coding DNA: TGTGCCAGCAGCTCCCAAACCCAGTACTTC.

Notes on this clone: The junction differs from germline at one of its ends, possibly a read error. This CDR3 reads CASNPTSGTYNGQFF. CDR3 bases: TGTGCCAGCAACCCGACTAGCGGAACCTACAATGGGCAGTTCTTC. J is TRBJ2-1 and V is TRBV6-2 or TRBV6-3; 9 nucleotides agree with TRBD2. The CDR3 has 15 amino acids. Germline CDR1 and CDR2: MNHEY and SVGEGT.

The chain joins TRBV24-1 to TRBJ2-1; D might be TRBD2 (6 bases). V shed 1 base and J shed 5 bases, with 11 bases lying between them. Germline CDR1 and CDR2: KGHDR and SFDVKD. The CDR3 runs 15 residues. The DNA of the CDR3 is TGTGCCACCAGTGATTTCCTAGCGAGGCACAATGAGCAGTTCTTC. Its protein product is CATSDFLARHNEQFF.

The chain recombines TRBV7-2 with TRBJ2-7; 7 nucleotides align to TRBD1. Germline CDR1 is SGHTA and CDR2 is FQGNSA. The CDR3 spans 14 residues. Losses at the gene ends were 6 bases for V and 2 bases for J; bases not matched to a gene: 7. CDR3 residues: CASRQPGQTYEQYF. CDR3 DNA: TGTGCCAGCAGACAACCGGGACAGACCTACGAGCAGTACTTC.

J is TRBJ1-4 and V is TRBV27, with 7 bases that match TRBD1. V trimming: 5 bases; J trimming: 7 bases; junction bases outside the gene matches: 10. The germline gives CDR1 MNHEY, CDR2 SMNVEV (reference sequence). The CDR3 is made up of 15 amino acids. CDR3: CASSPGQEVTEKLFF. DNA for the CDR3: TGTGCCAGCAGTCCAGGACAGGAGGTTACTGAAAAACTGTTTTTT.

This chain connects TRBV15 to TRBJ1-1; TRBD1 matches at 9 bases. The length of the CDR3 is 15 residues. Losses at the gene ends were 5 bases for V and 9 bases for J; bases not matched to a gene: 13. The germline gives CDR1 LNHNV, CDR2 YYDKDF (reference sequence). CDR3: CATSVPGTGTLKAFF. In DNA form, the CDR3 reads TGTGCCACCAGCGTTCCCGGGACAGGGACTCTGAAAGCTTTCTTT.

The chain couples TRBV5-1 to TRBJ1-2; 7 nucleotides line up with TRBD1. From germline, CDR1 is SGHRS and CDR2 YFSETQ. V lost 5 bases to trimming and J lost 0 bases; unmatched junction nucleotides: 10. The CDR3 length is 16 residues. The CDR3 here is CASSDREQPSNYGYTF. The CDR3 nucleotides are TGCGCCAGCAGTGACAGGGAGCAACCTTCTAACTATGGCTACACCTTC.

This sequence joins TRBV6-2 or TRBV6-3 and TRBJ2-5; 7 nucleotides match TRBD2. The CDR3 consists of 16 residues. The germline CDR1 and CDR2 sequences are MNHEY and SVGEGT. J gave up 0 bases and V 3 bases, and 7 bases lay outside the gene matches. The CDR3 loop is CASSYSSGQYQETQYF. CDR3 sequence (DNA): TGTGCCAGCAGTTATAGTAGCGGGCAGTACCAAGAGACCCAGTACTTC.

This chain links TRBV5-4 with TRBJ1-1, with D uncertain. The germline V gene encodes CDR1 SGHNT and CDR2 YYREEE (reference sequence). V shed 0 bases and J shed 10 bases, with 7 bases lying between them. This CDR3 spans 11 amino acids. CDR3 protein: CASSLGARAFF. For the CDR3, the DNA is TGTGCCAGCAGCTTGGGAGCTAGAGCTTTCTTT. Complete variable domain (other parts from reference TRBV5-4 and TRBJ1-1): ETGVTQSPTHLIKTRGQQVTLRCSSQSGHNTVSWYQQALGQGPQFIFQYYREEENGRGNFPPRFSGLQFPNYSSELNVNALELDDSALYLCASSLGARAFFGQGTRLTVV.

This rearrangement joins TRBV7-9 to TRBJ1-3; 9 positions match TRBD1. The length of the CDR3 is 15 residues. J gave up 7 bases and V 5 bases, and 9 bases lay outside the gene matches. Germline loops: CDR1 SEHNR, CDR2 FQNEAQ (reference sequence). CDR3 sequence reads: CASSAGTGNINTIYF. CDR3 DNA sequence: TGTGCCAGCAGCGCCGGGACAGGGAATATCAACACCATATATTTT.

CDR3 coding DNA: TGTGCCAGCAGCCCCGGACAGGGTAACTATGGCTACACCTTC. It yields the protein CASSPGQGNYGYTF. The V and J genes are TRBV7-9 and TRBJ1-2; 8 bases fit TRBD1. V was clipped by 5 bases and J by 1 base; unmatched bases: 3. This CDR3 region has 14 residues. Germline V gene sequence: CDR1 SEHNR, CDR2 FQNEAQ (reference sequence).

This sequence joins TRBV2 and TRBJ2-1; 11 bases fit TRBD2. After removal of 8 bases from V and 9 bases from J, the junction contained 9 bases not matched to a gene. CDR1 and CDR2 (germline): SNHLY, FYNNEI. The CDR3 contains 14 residues. The CDR3 DNA reads as TGTGCCAGCGTGCCGGGACTAGCGGTAGCTGAGCAGTTCTTC. It specifies CASVPGLAVAEQFF.

The V gene is TRBV19, the J gene TRBJ2-1, with 9 nucleotides matching TRBD2. CDR3 length: 17 residues. The trim removed 4 bases at V and 4 bases at J, leaving 11 bases unmatched. Germline V gives CDR1 LNHDA, CDR2 SQIVND (reference sequence). As DNA, the CDR3 is TGTGCCAGTAGTAAGCGACTAATAGCGGGAGTATACAATGAGCAGTTCTTC. Its protein product is CASSKRLIAGVYNEQFF.

The genes are TRBV28 and TRBJ1-3; D uncertain. Germline-derived CDR1 and CDR2 are MDHEN and SYDVKM. The V gene lost 1 base and the J gene lost 0 bases, with 10 bases spanning the gap. CDR3 length equals 16 residues. For the CDR3, the DNA is TGTGCCAGCAGTTTATCGGCGGGAAACTCTGGAAACACCATATATTTT. Protein product: CASSLSAGNSGNTIYF.

The rearrangement uses TRBV2 and TRBJ2-5, with no clear D. The V gene lost 5 bases and the J gene lost 2 bases, with 9 bases spanning the gap. CDR1 and CDR2 (germline): SNHLY, FYNNEI. CDR3 length: 13 residues. This chain's CDR3 is CASSTVNQETQYF. The CDR3 coding sequence is TGTGCCAGCAGTACAGTAAATCAAGAGACCCAGTACTTC.

The V gene is TRBV19, the J gene TRBJ1-1, with D uncertain. V lost 3 bases and J 3 bases, leaving 8 bases between the germline ends. Per germline, CDR1 LNHDA and CDR2 SQIVND (reference sequence). The CDR3 contains 13 residues. CDR3 protein: CASSMAVDTEAFF. The CDR3, as DNA: TGTGCCAGTAGTATGGCTGTTGACACTGAAGCTTTCTTT.

CDR3 in amino acids: CASSYPTGGSDYEQYF. CDR3 coding DNA: TGTGCCAGCAGTTACCCCACCGGCGGGAGCGACTACGAGCAGTACTTC. V gene TRBV6-6 combines with J gene TRBJ2-7; 7 bases fit TRBD2. This CDR3 contains 16 residues. Germline V gives CDR1 MNHNY, CDR2 SVGAGI (reference sequence). V trimming: 2 bases; J trimming: 3 bases; junction bases outside the gene matches: 10.